Sequencing of this TCR beta chain was carried out in a study of cytomegalovirus exposure and HLA in healthy donors. This CDR3 has 14 residues. Trimming at V came to 4 bases and at J to 3 bases, leaving 3 bases not matched to a gene. CDR1 SGHRS and CDR2 YFSETQ come from the germline V gene. Comments on this clone: Antigen unknown.

The PCR had 60 Vbeta and 13 Jbeta primers. TCRdb's table, derived via immunoSEQ multiplex PCR, lists solely in-frame clones and lacks some. The repertoire holds about 130,000 clones, with just under 75% as singletons. Study outcomes and limitations: Among TCR sequences, most were rare, though some public TCRs appeared in many donors. Researchers counted roughly 150 TCR beta chains as cytomegalovirus-associated. In the analysis, some V segments, TRBV6-2 and TRBV6-3 included, were excluded as indistinguishable. According to a later analysis, most TCR beta chains associated with CMV appeared HLA-restricted.

The chain employs TRBV5-1 and TRBJ2-1; 8 bases map to TRBD1. The source material was PBMCs. The clonotype originates from a man aged 60-69 years in good health and CMV-seropositive. CDR3 sequence (DNA): TGCGCCAGCAGCCAACAGGGGGGCTACAATGAGCAGTTCTTC. It codes for CASSQQGGYNEQFF.